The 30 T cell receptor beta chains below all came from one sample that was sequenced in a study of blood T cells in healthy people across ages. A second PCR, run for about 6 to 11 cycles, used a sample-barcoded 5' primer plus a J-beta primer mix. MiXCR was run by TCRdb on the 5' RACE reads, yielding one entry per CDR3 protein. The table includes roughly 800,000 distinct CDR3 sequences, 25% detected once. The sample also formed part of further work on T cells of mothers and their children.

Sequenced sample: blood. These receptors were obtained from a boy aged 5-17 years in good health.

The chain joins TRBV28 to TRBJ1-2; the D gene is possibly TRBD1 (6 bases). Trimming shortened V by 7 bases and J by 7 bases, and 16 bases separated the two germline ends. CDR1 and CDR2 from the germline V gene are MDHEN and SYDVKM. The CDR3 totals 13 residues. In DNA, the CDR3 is TGTGCCAGCACCCGAACAGGGTTGAGTGGCTACACCTTC. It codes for CASTRTGLSGYTF.

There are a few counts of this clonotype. The CDR3 region has the DNA TGTGCCAGCAGCTTAGATGGGTCCGGCAGCACGGTCTATGGCTACACCTTC. Translating gives CASSLDGSGSTVYGYTF. V is TRBV7-2 and J is TRBJ1-2; no clear D. The germline CDR1 and CDR2 sequences are SGHTA and FQGNSA. The CDR3 is made up of 17 amino acids. The V end was cut by 1 base, the J end by 4 bases, with 19 bases between.

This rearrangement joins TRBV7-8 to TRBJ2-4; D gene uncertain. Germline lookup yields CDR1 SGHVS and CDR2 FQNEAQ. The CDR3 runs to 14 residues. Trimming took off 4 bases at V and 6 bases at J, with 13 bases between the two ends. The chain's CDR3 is CASSYIGKINIQYF. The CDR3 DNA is TGTGCCAGCAGCTACATTGGAAAAATAAACATTCAGTACTTC.

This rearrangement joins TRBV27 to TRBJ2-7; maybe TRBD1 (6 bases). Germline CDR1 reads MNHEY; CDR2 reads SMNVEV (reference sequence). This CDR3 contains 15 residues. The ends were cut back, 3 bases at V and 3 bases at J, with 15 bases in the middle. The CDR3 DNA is TGTGCCAGCAGTTTGCTATCAGGGGCGTTCTACGAGCAGTACTTC. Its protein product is CASSLLSGAFYEQYF.

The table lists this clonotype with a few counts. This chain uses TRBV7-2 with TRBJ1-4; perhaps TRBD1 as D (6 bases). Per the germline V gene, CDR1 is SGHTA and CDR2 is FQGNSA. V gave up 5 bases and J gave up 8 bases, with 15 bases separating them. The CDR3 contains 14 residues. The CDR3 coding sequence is TGTGCCAGCAGCGTCGGGGCGGGGGCGGAAAAACTGTTTTTT. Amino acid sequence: CASSVGAGAEKLFF.

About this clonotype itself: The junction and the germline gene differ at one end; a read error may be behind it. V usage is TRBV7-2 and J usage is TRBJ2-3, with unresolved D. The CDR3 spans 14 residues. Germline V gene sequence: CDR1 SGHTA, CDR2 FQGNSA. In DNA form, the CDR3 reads TGTGCCAACAGCTTATCTCAGAGCACAGATACGCAGTATTTT. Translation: CANSLSQSTDTQYF.

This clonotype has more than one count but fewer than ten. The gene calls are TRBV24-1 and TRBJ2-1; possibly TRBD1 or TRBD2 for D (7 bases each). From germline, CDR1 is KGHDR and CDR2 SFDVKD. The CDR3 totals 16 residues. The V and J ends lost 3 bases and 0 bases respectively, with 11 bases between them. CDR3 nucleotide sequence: TGTGCCACCAGTGATGGGGAGGGGGCCTCCTACAATGAGCAGTTCTTC. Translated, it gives CATSDGEGASYNEQFF.

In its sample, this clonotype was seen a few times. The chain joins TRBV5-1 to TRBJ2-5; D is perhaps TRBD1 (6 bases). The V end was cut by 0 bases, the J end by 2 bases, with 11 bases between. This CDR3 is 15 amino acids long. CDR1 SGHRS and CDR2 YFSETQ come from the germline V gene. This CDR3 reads CASSLADSDQETQYF. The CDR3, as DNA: TGCGCCAGCAGCTTGGCGGACAGTGATCAAGAGACCCAGTACTTC.

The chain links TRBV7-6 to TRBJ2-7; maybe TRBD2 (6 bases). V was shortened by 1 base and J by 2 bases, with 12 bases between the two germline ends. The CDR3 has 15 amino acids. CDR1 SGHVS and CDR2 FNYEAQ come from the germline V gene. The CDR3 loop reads CASSLGSGLAYEQYF. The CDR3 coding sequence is TGTGCCAGCAGCTTAGGTTCGGGACTTGCCTACGAGCAGTACTTC. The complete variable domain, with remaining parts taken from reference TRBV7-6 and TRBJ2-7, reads GAGVSQSPRYKVTKRGQDVALRCDPISGHVSLYWYRQALGQGPEFLTYFNYEAQQDKSGLPNDRFSAERPEGSISTLTIQRTEQRDSAMYRCASSLGSGLAYEQYFGPGTRLTVT.

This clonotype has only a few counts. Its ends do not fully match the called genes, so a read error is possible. CDR3 in DNA: TGTGCCAGCAGCTCGACTAGCGGGATAAGCACCGGGGAGCTGTTCTTT. Translation gives CASSSTSGISTGELFF. The rearrangement joins TRBV13 to TRBJ2-2; 11 nucleotides match TRBD2. CDR1 and CDR2 from the germline V gene are PRHDT and FYEKMQ (reference sequence). The CDR3 runs to 16 residues.

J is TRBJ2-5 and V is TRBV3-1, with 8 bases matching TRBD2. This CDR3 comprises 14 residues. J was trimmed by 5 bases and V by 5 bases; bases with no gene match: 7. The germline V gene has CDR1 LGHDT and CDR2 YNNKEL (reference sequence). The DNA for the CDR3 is TGTGCCAGCAGCGACACGGGGGGGGTGGAGACCCAGTACTTC. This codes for CASSDTGGVETQYF.

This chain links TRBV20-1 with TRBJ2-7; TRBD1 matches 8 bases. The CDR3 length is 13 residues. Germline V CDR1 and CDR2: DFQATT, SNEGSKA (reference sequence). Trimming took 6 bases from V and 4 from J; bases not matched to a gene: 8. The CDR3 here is CSATDRVSYEQYF. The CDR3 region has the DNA TGCAGTGCAACGGACAGGGTGTCTTACGAGCAGTACTTC.

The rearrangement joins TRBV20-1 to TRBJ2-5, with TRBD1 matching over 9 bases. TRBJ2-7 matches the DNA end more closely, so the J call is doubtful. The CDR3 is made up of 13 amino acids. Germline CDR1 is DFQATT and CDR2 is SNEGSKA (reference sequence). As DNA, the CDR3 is TGCAGTGCACCACAGGGGGCTTCCGTCGAGCAGTACTTC. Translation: CSAPQGASVEQYF.

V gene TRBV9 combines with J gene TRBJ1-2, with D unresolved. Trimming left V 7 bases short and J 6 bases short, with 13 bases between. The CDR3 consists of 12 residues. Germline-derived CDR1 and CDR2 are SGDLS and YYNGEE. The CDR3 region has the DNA TGTGCCAGCGCCCGGGATTCCCATGGCTACACCTTC. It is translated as CASARDSHGYTF.

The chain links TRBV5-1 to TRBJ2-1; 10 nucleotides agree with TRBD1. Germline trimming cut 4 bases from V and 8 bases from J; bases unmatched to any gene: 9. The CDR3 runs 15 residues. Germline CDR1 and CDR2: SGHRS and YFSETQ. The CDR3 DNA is TGCGCCAGCAGCGATTTCGACAGGGGGCTCGATGAGCAGTTCTTC. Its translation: CASSDFDRGLDEQFF.

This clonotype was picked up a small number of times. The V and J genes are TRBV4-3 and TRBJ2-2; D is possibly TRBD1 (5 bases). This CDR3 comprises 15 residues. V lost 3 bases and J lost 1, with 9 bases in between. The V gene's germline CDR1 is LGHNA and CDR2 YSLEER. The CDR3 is CASSQAQENTGELFF. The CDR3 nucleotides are TGCGCCAGCAGCCAGGCACAGGAGAACACCGGGGAGCTGTTTTTT.

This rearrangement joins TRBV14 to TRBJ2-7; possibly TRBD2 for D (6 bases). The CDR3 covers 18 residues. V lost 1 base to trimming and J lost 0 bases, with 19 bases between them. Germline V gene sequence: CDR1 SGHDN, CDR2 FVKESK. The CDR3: CASSQGPLISGPSYEQYF. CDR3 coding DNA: TGTGCCAGCAGCCAAGGCCCCCTGATAAGCGGGCCCTCCTACGAGCAGTACTTC. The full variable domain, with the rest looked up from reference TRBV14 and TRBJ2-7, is EAGVTQFPSHSVIEKGQTVTLRCDPISGHDNLYWYRRVMGKEIKFLLHFVKESKQDESGMPNNRFLAERTGGTYSTLKVQPAELEDSGVYFCASSQGPLISGPSYEQYFGPGTRLTVT.

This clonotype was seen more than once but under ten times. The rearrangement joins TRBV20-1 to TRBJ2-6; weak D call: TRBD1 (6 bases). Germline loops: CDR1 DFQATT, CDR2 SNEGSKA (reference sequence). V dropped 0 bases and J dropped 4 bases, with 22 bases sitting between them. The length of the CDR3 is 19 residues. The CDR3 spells CSARDQLTFGGTGANVLTF. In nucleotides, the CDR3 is TGCAGTGCTAGAGATCAGTTGACTTTTGGGGGCACGGGGGCCAACGTCCTGACTTTC.

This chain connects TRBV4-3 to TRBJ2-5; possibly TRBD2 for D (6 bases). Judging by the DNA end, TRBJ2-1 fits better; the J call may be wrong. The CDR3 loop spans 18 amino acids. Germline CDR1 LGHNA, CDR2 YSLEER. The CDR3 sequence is CASSPDELWRGLSDEQFF. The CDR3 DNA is TGCGCCAGCAGCCCAGACGAGCTTTGGCGGGGCTTGTCGGATGAGCAGTTCTTC.

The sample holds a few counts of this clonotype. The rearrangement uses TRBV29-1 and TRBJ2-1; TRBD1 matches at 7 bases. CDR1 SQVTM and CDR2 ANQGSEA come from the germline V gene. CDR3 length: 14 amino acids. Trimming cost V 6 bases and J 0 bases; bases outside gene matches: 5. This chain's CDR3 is CSVLGQSSYNEQFF. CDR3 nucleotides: TGCAGCGTGCTGGGACAGTCCTCCTACAATGAGCAGTTCTTC.

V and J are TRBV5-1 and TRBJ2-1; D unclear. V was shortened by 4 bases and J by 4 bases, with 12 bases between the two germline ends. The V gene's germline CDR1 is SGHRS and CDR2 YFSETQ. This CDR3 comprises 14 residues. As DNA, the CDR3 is TGCGCCAGCAGCCCCGACCAGACTTACAATGAGCAGTTCTTC. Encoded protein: CASSPDQTYNEQFF.

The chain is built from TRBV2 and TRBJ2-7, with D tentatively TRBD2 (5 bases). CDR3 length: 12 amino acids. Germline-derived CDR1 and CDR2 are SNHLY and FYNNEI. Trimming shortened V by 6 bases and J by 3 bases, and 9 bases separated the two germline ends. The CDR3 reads CASRPGLYEQYF. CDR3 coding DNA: TGTGCCAGCAGGCCAGGACTCTACGAGCAGTACTTC.

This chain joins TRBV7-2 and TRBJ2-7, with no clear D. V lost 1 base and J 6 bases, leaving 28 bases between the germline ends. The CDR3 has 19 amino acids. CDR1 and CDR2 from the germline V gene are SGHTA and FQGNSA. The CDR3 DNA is TGTGCCAGCAGCTTAGTTCATGATCCAAGTCCCCGCCCCCGCTCCGAGCAGTACTTC. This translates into CASSLVHDPSPRPRSEQYF. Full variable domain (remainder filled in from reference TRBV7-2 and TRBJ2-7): GAGVSQSPSNKVTEKGKDVELRCDPISGHTALYWYRQSLGQGLEFLIYFQGNSAPDKSGLPSDRFSAERTGGSVSTLTIQRTQQEDSAVYLCASSLVHDPSPRPRSEQYFGPGTRLTVT.

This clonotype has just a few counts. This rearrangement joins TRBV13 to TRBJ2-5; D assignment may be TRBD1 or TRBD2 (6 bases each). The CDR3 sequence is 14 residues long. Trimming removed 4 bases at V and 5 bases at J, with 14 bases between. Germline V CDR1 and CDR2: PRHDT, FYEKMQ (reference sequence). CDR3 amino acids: CASSWTGARETQYF. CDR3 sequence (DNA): TGTGCCAGCAGCTGGACGGGGGCTCGGGAGACCCAGTACTTC.

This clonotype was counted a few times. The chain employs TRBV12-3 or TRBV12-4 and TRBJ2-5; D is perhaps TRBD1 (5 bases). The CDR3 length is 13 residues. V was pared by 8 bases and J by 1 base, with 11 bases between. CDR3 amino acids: CASRRTRQETQYF. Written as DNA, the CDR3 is TGTGCCAGCCGACGGACACGCCAAGAGACCCAGTACTTC.

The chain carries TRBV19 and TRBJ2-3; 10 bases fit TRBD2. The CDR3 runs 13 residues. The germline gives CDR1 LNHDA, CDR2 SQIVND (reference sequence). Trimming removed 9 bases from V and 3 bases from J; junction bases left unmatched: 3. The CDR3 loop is CASGTSATDTQYF. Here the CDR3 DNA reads TGTGCCAGCGGGACTAGCGCGACAGATACGCAGTATTTT.

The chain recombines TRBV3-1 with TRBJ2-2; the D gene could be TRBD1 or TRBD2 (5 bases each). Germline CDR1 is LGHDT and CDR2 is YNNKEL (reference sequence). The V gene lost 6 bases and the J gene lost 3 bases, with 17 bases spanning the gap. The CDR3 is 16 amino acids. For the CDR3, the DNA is TGTGCCAGCAGAGAAGCTGGGTCGGGGCACACCGGGGAGCTGTTTTTT. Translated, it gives CASREAGSGHTGELFF.

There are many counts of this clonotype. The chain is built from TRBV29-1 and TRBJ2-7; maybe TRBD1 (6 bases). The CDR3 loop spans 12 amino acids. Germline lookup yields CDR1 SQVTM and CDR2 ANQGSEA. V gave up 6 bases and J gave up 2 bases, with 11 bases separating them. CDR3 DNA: TGCAGCGTAAAGGGACAAGCCTACGAGCAGTACTTC. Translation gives CSVKGQAYEQYF.

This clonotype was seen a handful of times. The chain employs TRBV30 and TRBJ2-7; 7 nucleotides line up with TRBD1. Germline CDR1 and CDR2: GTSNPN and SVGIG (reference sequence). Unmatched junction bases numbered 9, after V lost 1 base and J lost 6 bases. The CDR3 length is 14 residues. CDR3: CAWSALTGTAEQYF. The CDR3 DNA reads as TGTGCCTGGAGTGCCTTGACAGGGACGGCCGAGCAGTACTTC.

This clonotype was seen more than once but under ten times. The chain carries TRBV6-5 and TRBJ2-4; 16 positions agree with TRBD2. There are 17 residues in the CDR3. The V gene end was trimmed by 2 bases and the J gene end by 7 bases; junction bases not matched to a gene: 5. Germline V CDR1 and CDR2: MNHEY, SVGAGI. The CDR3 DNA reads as TGTGCCAGCAGTTACGGGACTAGCGGGGGGGCGGTGAACATTCAGTACTTC. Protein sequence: CASSYGTSGGAVNIQYF.